This passage covers 20 T cell receptor beta chains from one sample sequenced in a study of post-analysis software for immune sequencing data. Unique molecular identifiers were built into the TCR beta cDNA libraries. From the PCR reads, TCRdb called clonotypes with MiXCR, one entry per CDR3 protein. The sample includes around 500,000 distinct CDR3 sequences, roughly 34% of them seen just once. Broader study findings: Four or five TRBV segments were significantly more frequent in patients than in controls. TRBV5-6, TRBV5-1 and TRBV20-1 were among these segments.

No antigen has been assigned to these receptors. Sequencing used blood. These receptors were collected from a girl aged 2-17 years with multiple sclerosis.

This clonotype was counted between two and nine times. The gene calls are TRBV7-9 and TRBJ2-3; weak D call: TRBD1 (5 bases). V lost 6 bases and J lost 0, with 10 bases in between. This CDR3 is 14 amino acids long. Germline assignment: CDR1 SEHNR and CDR2 FQNEAQ (reference sequence). CDR3 region: CASSLKGSTDTQYF. The DNA for the CDR3 is TGTGCCAGCAGTCTCAAGGGGAGCACAGATACGCAGTATTTT.

The gene calls are TRBV20-1 and TRBJ1-1, with 7 bases lining up with TRBD1. The germline CDR1 and CDR2 sequences are DFQATT and SNEGSKA (reference sequence). The CDR3 extends over 14 amino acids. V trimming: 1 base; J trimming: 1 base; junction bases outside the gene matches: 3. CDR3 loop: CSARAGQPNTEAFF. The CDR3 coding sequence is TGCAGTGCTAGAGCGGGACAGCCGAACACTGAAGCTTTCTTT.

This clonotype has a handful of counts. V and J are TRBV10-3 and TRBJ1-2; D gene unclear. CDR1 is ENHRY, CDR2 SYGVKD, per germline. V dropped 7 bases and J dropped 6 bases, with 18 bases sitting between them. CDR3 length equals 14 residues. The CDR3 protein is CAITPGKEVNGYTF. The CDR3 coding sequence is TGTGCCATCACTCCGGGAAAAGAGGTCAATGGCTACACCTTC.

The chain has TRBV2 and TRBJ2-1; 13 bases map to TRBD2. After removal of 5 bases from V and 6 bases from J, the junction contained 7 bases not matched to a gene. CDR3 length equals 16 residues. Germline V gene data show CDR1 as SNHLY and CDR2 as FYNNEI. The CDR3 loop reads CASSRLAGGNCNEQFF. The CDR3 bases are TGTGCCAGCAGTCGACTAGCGGGAGGAAACTGCAATGAGCAGTTCTTC.

This clonotype was seen a handful of times. The V gene is TRBV7-9, the J gene TRBJ2-1; D is undetermined. Trimming removed 3 bases from V and 4 bases from J, with 7 bases in between. CDR1 and CDR2 from the germline V gene are SEHNR and FQNEAQ (reference sequence). The CDR3 is made up of 13 amino acids. CDR3 region: CASSFKNYNEQFF. The DNA of the CDR3 is TGTGCCAGCAGCTTCAAAAATTACAATGAGCAGTTCTTC.

This rearrangement joins TRBV10-3 to TRBJ1-4, with D perhaps matching TRBD1 (6 bases). V lost 2 bases, J lost 3 bases, and 7 bases lay in between. The CDR3 is made up of 14 amino acids. The V gene's germline CDR1 is ENHRY and CDR2 SYGVKD. CDR3 protein: CAISEGQSNEKLFF. The CDR3 DNA sequence: TGTGCCATCAGTGAGGGACAGTCTAATGAAAAACTGTTTTTT.

The V and J genes are TRBV28 and TRBJ2-1; 9 bases fit TRBD2. Trimming at V came to 10 bases and at J to 2 bases, leaving 6 bases not matched to a gene. From germline, CDR1 is MDHEN and CDR2 SYDVKM. This CDR3 region has 14 residues. The CDR3 is CATRSGGTYNEQFF. CDR3 DNA: TGTGCCACCCGTAGCGGGGGCACCTACAATGAGCAGTTCTTC. The full variable domain, completed using reference TRBV28 and TRBJ2-1, is DVKVTQSSRYLVKRTGEKVFLECVQDMDHENMFWYRQDPGLGLRLIYFSYDVKMKEKGDIPEGYSVSREKKERFSLILESASTNQTSMYLCATRSGGTYNEQFFGPGTRLTVL.

This clonotype appeared once. The V gene is TRBV6-1, the J gene TRBJ2-3, with TRBD2 identical over 7 bases. Losses at the gene ends were 4 bases for V and 3 bases for J; bases not matched to a gene: 7. The CDR3 is 15 residues long. Per the germline V gene, CDR1 is MNHNS and CDR2 is SASEGT. The CDR3 spells CASSVGLAVTDTQYF. The CDR3 coding sequence is TGTGCCAGCAGTGTCGGGCTAGCGGTTACAGATACGCAGTATTTT.

The chain joins TRBV7-3 to TRBJ2-1, with D hard to call. With the DNA end fitting TRBJ2-7 better, the J assignment may be wrong. The CDR3 consists of 16 residues. Germline assignment: CDR1 SGHTA and CDR2 FQGTGA. Written as DNA, the CDR3 is TGTGCCAGCAGCTTCTCCTTGCAGACGTCCTACAATGAGCAGTACTTC. It specifies CASSFSLQTSYNEQYF.

The chain combines TRBV5-4 with TRBJ1-1; D unclear. V lost 3 bases, J lost 1 base, and 19 bases lay in between. The CDR3 is made up of 17 amino acids. CDR1 is SGHNT, CDR2 YYREEE, per germline (reference sequence). The CDR3 DNA follows: TGTGCCAGCAGCTCCTTCCCCATCGAGACGGAGAACACTGAAGCTTTCTTT. Protein sequence: CASSSFPIETENTEAFF.

The J gene is TRBJ2-1, the V gene TRBV12-3 or TRBV12-4; TRBD1 is a possible D gene (8 bases). The CDR3 consists of 17 residues. Trimming took off 7 bases at V and 5 bases at J, with 24 bases between the two ends. This CDR3 is CASKDRQGSGGNNEQFF. As DNA, the CDR3 is TGTGCCAGCAAGGACCGACAGGGGTCCGGGGGGAACAATGAGCAGTTCTTC.

V and J are TRBV3-1 and TRBJ2-7; TRBD1 is a possible D gene (6 bases). This CDR3 comprises 14 residues. Trimming removed 4 bases from V and 2 bases from J, with 12 bases in between. The germline gives CDR1 LGHDT, CDR2 YNNKEL (reference sequence). CDR3 DNA: TGTGCCAGCAGCCCGTGGACAGCACCCTACGAGCAGTACTTC. It encodes CASSPWTAPYEQYF.

The chain employs TRBV7-2 and TRBJ2-5, with 12 bases fitting TRBD2. Germline V gene sequence: CDR1 SGHTA, CDR2 FQGNSA. V dropped 5 bases and J dropped 4; count of bases not matched to a gene: 11. This CDR3 has 17 amino acids. The CDR3 nucleotides read TGTGCCAGCAGCGCCGTCCTAGCGGGGGGGCTGGGAGAGACCCAGTACTTC. Translated: CASSAVLAGGLGETQYF.

This clonotype turned up a few times. One end of the junction is discordant with germline, which a read error may explain. J is TRBJ2-5 and V is TRBV7-7; TRBD2 matches at 11 bases. Germline CDR1 SSHAT, CDR2 FNYEAQ (reference sequence). The CDR3 has 15 residues. Here the CDR3 DNA reads TGTGCTAGCAGCCTAACTAGCGGGGGCTCCGAGACCCAGTACTTC. Translation gives CASSLTSGGSETQYF.

This clonotype has a count of ten or more. One end of the junction fails to match germline, which may point to a read error. This sequence joins TRBV5-1 and TRBJ1-1; D is ambiguous. Looked up from germline, CDR1 is SGHRS and CDR2 is YFSETQ. CDR3 length equals 13 residues. For the CDR3, the DNA is TGTGCCAGCAGCTTAGGCGGGGACACTGAAGCTTTCTTT. Its protein product is CASSLGGDTEAFF.

This sequence joins TRBV6-5 and TRBJ1-4, with 8 bases aligning to TRBD1. This CDR3 is 14 amino acids long. V gave up 5 bases and J gave up 7 bases; unmatched junction bases: 6. The V gene's germline CDR1 is MNHEY and CDR2 SVGAGI. The CDR3 protein is CASSRTGRGEKLFF. In nucleotides, the CDR3 is TGTGCCAGCAGTAGGACAGGGCGTGGTGAAAAACTGTTTTTT.

V is TRBV6-1 and J is TRBJ1-5; D call uncertain. The CDR3 totals 12 residues. The germline V gene encodes CDR1 MNHNS and CDR2 SASEGT. Deletions cut 3 bases from V and 7 bases from J, with 7 bases between. The CDR3 DNA reads as TGTGCCAGCAGTGAGCCGGCCCAGCCCCAGCATTTT. Translating gives CASSEPAQPQHF.

The table lists this clonotype with a count of one. The chain combines TRBV6-1 with TRBJ1-5; D unresolved. Looked up from germline, CDR1 is MNHNS and CDR2 is SASEGT. CDR3 length: 17 amino acids. Between the trimmed V and J ends, which lost 8 bases and 3 bases, there was a span of 23 bases. In nucleotides, the CDR3 is TGTGCCAGCGAAGGGTTACAAGGAGGGTGGTCCAATCAGCCCCAGCATTTT. Encoded protein: CASEGLQGGWSNQPQHF.

The sample holds a few counts of this clonotype. The chain uses TRBV29-1 and TRBJ1-2; a possible D gene is TRBD1 (5 bases). V shed 2 bases and J shed 8 bases, with 18 bases lying between them. The germline V gene encodes CDR1 SQVTM and CDR2 ANQGSEA. The length of the CDR3 is 14 residues. The CDR3 DNA sequence: TGCAGCGTTGAAATAGGGACCAGGGCGGGAGGCTACACCTTC. As protein: CSVEIGTRAGGYTF. Filled out from reference TRBV29-1 and TRBJ1-2, the complete variable domain reads SAVISQKPSRDICQRGTSLTIQCQVDSQVTMMFWYRQQPGQSLTLIATANQGSEATYESGFVIDKFPISRPNLTFSTLTVSNMSPEDSSIYLCSVEIGTRAGGYTFGSGTRLTVV.

This clonotype was detected only a few times. The rearrangement joins TRBV4-1 to TRBJ2-3; 8 nucleotides align to TRBD1. This CDR3 contains 18 residues. Germline loops: CDR1 MGHRA, CDR2 YSYEKL. The V and J ends lost 0 bases and 6 bases, in that order; junction bases with no gene match: 14. The CDR3 DNA reads as TGCGCCAGCAGCCAAGATCTTCGGGGAGCAGGGGGCGGGGATACGCAGTATTTT. It is translated as CASSQDLRGAGGGDTQYF.